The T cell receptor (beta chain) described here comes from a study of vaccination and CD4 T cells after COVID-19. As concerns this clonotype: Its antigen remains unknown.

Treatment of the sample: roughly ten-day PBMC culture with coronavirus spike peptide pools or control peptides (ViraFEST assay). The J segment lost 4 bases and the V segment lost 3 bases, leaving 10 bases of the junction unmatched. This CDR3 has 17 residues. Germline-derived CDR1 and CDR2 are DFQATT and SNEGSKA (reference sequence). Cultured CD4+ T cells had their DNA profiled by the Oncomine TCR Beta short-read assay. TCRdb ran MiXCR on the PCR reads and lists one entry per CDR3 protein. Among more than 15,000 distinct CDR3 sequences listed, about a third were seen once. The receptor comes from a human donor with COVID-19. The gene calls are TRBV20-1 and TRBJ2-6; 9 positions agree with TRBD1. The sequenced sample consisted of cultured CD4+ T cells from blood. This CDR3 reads CSASRGQGGLGANVLTF. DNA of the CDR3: TGCAGTGCTAGTCGGGGACAGGGAGGCCTGGGGGCCAACGTCCTGACTTTC.